These 12 T cell receptor beta chains were all obtained from the same sample, sequenced in a study of Ad26.COV2.S vaccination and SARS-CoV-2 variants. Produced via immunoSEQ multiplex PCR; TCRdb's table is partial and in-frame only. The sample includes 85,000 to 95,000 clones, approximately 77% of them seen just once. Sequences were derived from peripheral blood, sampled after recovery from COVID-19. Every receptor here comes from a human donor who had recovered from COVID-19.

This chain joins TRBV4-3 and TRBJ1-1; 8 bases align to TRBD1. CDR3 length: 13 amino acids. The ends lost 7 bases at V and 5 bases at J; junction bases unmatched: 6. Looked up from germline, CDR1 is LGHNA and CDR2 is YSLEER. The CDR3: CASTRGLGTEAFF. CDR3 sequence (DNA): TGCGCCAGCACCAGGGGGCTGGGGACTGAAGCTTTCTTT.

This clone came up once. CDR3 region: CASSLEDALAGYNEQFF. DNA of the CDR3: TGTGCCAGCAGCTTAGAAGATGCACTAGCGGGGTACAATGAGCAGTTCTTC. This chain links TRBV11-3 with TRBJ2-1, with 10 bases lining up with TRBD2. The CDR3 is 17 amino acids. With 0 bases clipped from V and 4 bases from J, the junction kept 6 bases outside the gene matches. Germline loops: CDR1 SGHNT, CDR2 YENEEA. Complete variable domain (other parts from reference TRBV11-3 and TRBJ2-1): EAGVVQSPRYKIIEKKQPVAFWCNPISGHNTLYWYLQNLGQGPELLIRYENEEAVDDSQLPKDRFSAERLKGVDSTLKIQPAELGDSAVYLCASSLEDALAGYNEQFFGPGTRLTVL.

The J gene is TRBJ2-5, the V gene TRBV3-1 (or the pseudogene TRBV3-2); maybe TRBD2 (5 bases). The germline gives CDR1 LGHDT, CDR2 YNNKEL (reference sequence). The CDR3 is 16 amino acids. V lost 1 base and J lost 1, with 13 bases in between. Here the CDR3 DNA reads TGTGCCAGCAGCCAAGTGGGTTCCGGAGGCCAAGAGACCCAGTACTTC. It encodes CASSQVGSGGQETQYF.

J is TRBJ2-7 and V is TRBV28, with TRBD2 matching 10 bases. Trimming took 2 bases from V and 1 from J; bases not matched to a gene: 11. Looked up from germline, CDR1 is MDHEN and CDR2 is SYDVKM. The CDR3 has 18 amino acids. In DNA form, the CDR3 reads TGTGCCAGCAGTTTAGGTAGCGGGAGGCGCATTCGGTCCTACGAGCAGTACTTC. Translation: CASSLGSGRRIRSYEQYF.

The gene calls are TRBV9 and TRBJ1-1, with 7 bases identical to TRBD1. Per germline, CDR1 SGDLS and CDR2 YYNGEE. The junction had 5 bases not matched to a gene; V was cut back by 4 bases and J by 5 bases. This CDR3 region has 13 residues. CDR3 amino acids: CASSLRQGTEAFF. CDR3 bases: TGTGCCAGCAGCCTTCGACAGGGAACTGAAGCTTTCTTT. The whole variable domain, remainder taken from reference TRBV9 and TRBJ1-1, is DSGVTQTPKHLITATGQRVTLRCSPRSGDLSVYWYQQSLDQGLQFLIQYYNGEERAKGNILERFSAQQFPDLHSELNLSSLELGDSALYFCASSLRQGTEAFFGQGTRLTVV.

In its sample, this clone was seen many times. This rearrangement joins TRBV5-1 to TRBJ2-7, with D possibly TRBD2 on 5 matching bases. Germline CDR1 and CDR2: SGHRS and YFSETQ. There are 14 residues in the CDR3. With 0 bases removed from V and 0 bases from J, the gap between germline ends came to 7 bases. CDR3 sequence (DNA): TGCGCCAGCAGCTTGGGGGAGAGCTCCTACGAGCAGTACTTC. Translated, it gives CASSLGESSYEQYF.

This clone was counted between two and nine times. V usage is TRBV5-4 and J usage is TRBJ1-2, with 7 bases that match TRBD1. V trimming: 3 bases; J trimming: 2 bases; junction bases outside the gene matches: 7. There are 15 residues in the CDR3. The germline V gene encodes CDR1 SGHNT and CDR2 YYREEE (reference sequence). The DNA for the CDR3 is TGTGCCAGCAGCTCCGAGGGGGCGATGAACTATGGCTACACCTTC. This translates into CASSSEGAMNYGYTF.

This sequence joins TRBV4-1 and TRBJ2-7; 7 bases map to TRBD1. V was pared by 2 bases and J by 3 bases, with 4 bases of the junction left unmatched. CDR1 MGHRA and CDR2 YSYEKL come from the germline V gene. The CDR3 runs to 14 residues. The CDR3 DNA sequence: TGCGCCAGCAGCCAAATCGGACAGGTCTACGAGCAGTACTTC. It translates to CASSQIGQVYEQYF.

A few counts support this clone. The chain links TRBV11-2 to TRBJ2-4, with 14 bases fitting TRBD2. Germline values: CDR1 SGHAT, CDR2 FQNNGV. The CDR3 covers 17 residues. V was clipped by 5 bases and J by 6 bases; unmatched bases: 9. The CDR3 DNA reads TGTGCCAGCAGCCTGACTAGCGGGAGGGGATGGGCAAACATTCAGTACTTC. Protein sequence: CASSLTSGRGWANIQYF.

This rearrangement joins TRBV7-9 to TRBJ2-4; D gene unclear. Looked up from germline, CDR1 is SEHNR and CDR2 is FQNEAQ (reference sequence). V was clipped by 5 bases and J by 7 bases, with 6 bases between them. The CDR3 has 11 amino acids. DNA for the CDR3: TGTGCCAGCAGCCCCCAGAACATTCAGTACTTC. Its translation is CASSPQNIQYF.

The rearrangement links TRBV4-1 to TRBJ1-1; TRBD1 matches at 11 bases. The CDR3 has 14 residues. Per germline, CDR1 MGHRA and CDR2 YSYEKL. The ends lost 1 base at V and 7 bases at J; junction bases unmatched: 2. CDR3 nucleotides: TGCGCCAGCAGCCAAGCCGGGACAGGGGGTGAAGCTTTCTTT. It encodes CASSQAGTGGEAFF.

J is TRBJ2-7 and V is TRBV5-6; a weak D match, TRBD1 (5 bases). V dropped 0 bases and J dropped 3 bases, with 10 bases sitting between them. Germline assignment: CDR1 SGHDT and CDR2 YYEEEE. The CDR3 contains 14 residues. DNA for the CDR3: TGTGCCAGCAGCTTGGGGGGCAGACACTACGAGCAGTACTTC. It encodes CASSLGGRHYEQYF.